This T cell receptor (beta chain) was sequenced for a study of blood T cell repertoires in COVID-19. At the level of the study: The samples span acute and convalescent COVID-19 from the United States, Italy and Spain. PBMCs, B-cell-depleted T cells, or T cells were the source of the cDNA or gDNA that made up the material.

There are 17 residues in the CDR3. As handled by the study authors: How many nucleated cells were present was estimated from reference gene primer amplification. Data came from immunoSEQ multiplex PCR; TCRdb stores just in-frame clones and leaves some out. V and J calls and clone size are given by that table; D and trimming were obtained from the DNA. This sample has approximately 190,000 clones, with approximately 86% found just once. The chain employs TRBV7-5 and TRBJ1-1; the table's D call, TRBD1, was not checked against the DNA. TRBV7-5 is described as a pseudogene. The TCR originated in a man in his 70s with active or convalescent COVID-19. Sequences were obtained from peripheral blood. CDR3 DNA sequence: TGTGCCAGAAGCTTAAAAGGCGCAGGGGGCCTGAACACTGAAGCTTTCTTT. This codes for CARSLKGAGGLNTEAFF.